Listed here is a single T cell receptor beta chain. Libraries were prepared by immunoSEQ multiplex PCR; TCRdb keeps only in-frame clonotypes and omits some of them. This table has roughly 150,000 clones, nearly 90% appearing once. This sample was included in a study of cytotoxic CD8 clonotypes in ibrutinib-treated CLL. Trimming at V came to 10 bases and at J to 6 bases, leaving 12 bases not matched to a gene. Looked up from germline, CDR1 is MNHEY and CDR2 is SVGAGI. The CDR3 spans 14 residues. The TCR comes from a human donor with chronic lymphocytic leukemia. The sample in question was PBMCs, obtained at disease progression, from a patient treated with ibrutinib. This sequence joins TRBV6-5 and TRBJ2-7; 10 positions match TRBD1. The CDR3 loop reads CATTRPGQGFEQYF. CDR3 nucleotide sequence: TGTGCCACCACTAGACCGGGACAGGGGTTCGAGCAGTACTTC.